This passage covers 28 T cell receptor beta chains from one sample sequenced in a study of T cell responses to AZD1222 COVID-19 vaccine. The assay was immunoSEQ multiplex PCR, and TCRdb's table has in-frame clones only and misses some. Here the sample spans roughly 150,000 clones, approximately 91% being singletons. The material was peripheral blood, obtained on day 0 of AZD1222 vaccination. The receptors derive from an adult in good health.

The chain carries TRBV27 and TRBJ2-2, with a tentative D call TRBD2 (6 bases). Germline CDR1 and CDR2: MNHEY and SMNVEV (reference sequence). Trimming removed 0 bases from V and 1 base from J, with 6 bases in between. The CDR3 extends over 15 amino acids. Here the CDR3 reads CASSLSGGNTGELFF. The CDR3 DNA sequence: TGTGCCAGCAGTTTATCCGGGGGGAACACCGGGGAGCTGTTTTTT.

The gene calls are TRBV19 and TRBJ2-1; 10 bases fit TRBD2. The CDR3 consists of 16 residues. V lost 4 bases and J lost 6; bases outside the gene matches: 9. Germline loops: CDR1 LNHDA, CDR2 SQIVND (reference sequence). Here the CDR3 DNA reads TGTGCCAGTAGTAGGTTCCCTAGCGGGGGATCCAATGAGCAGTTCTTC. Its translation: CASSRFPSGGSNEQFF.

The V call is TRBV7-2, the J call TRBJ2-7; the D gene is possibly TRBD2 (5 bases). This CDR3 has 13 residues. Between the trimmed V and J ends, which lost 3 bases and 0 bases, there was a span of 6 bases. The germline V gene encodes CDR1 SGHTA and CDR2 FQGNSA. The CDR3 region has the DNA TGTGCCAGCAGCTTGACTATCTCCTACGAGCAGTACTTC. This gives the protein CASSLTISYEQYF. The whole variable domain, remainder taken from reference TRBV7-2 and TRBJ2-7, is GAGVSQSPSNKVTEKGKDVELRCDPISGHTALYWYRQSLGQGLEFLIYFQGNSAPDKSGLPSDRFSAERTGGSVSTLTIQRTQQEDSAVYLCASSLTISYEQYFGPGTRLTVT.

The chain couples TRBV9 to TRBJ1-6; the D gene is possibly TRBD1 (5 bases). The germline V and J ends were trimmed by 0 bases and 10 bases, with 14 bases remaining between them. CDR1 is SGDLS and CDR2 is YYNGEE in the germline V gene. This CDR3 has 15 residues. The CDR3 loop is CASSVALGLRSPLHF. CDR3 bases: TGTGCCAGCAGCGTAGCTCTGGGGCTTCGGTCACCCCTCCACTTT.

V is TRBV6-5 and J is TRBJ1-5; D not certain. From germline, CDR1 is MNHEY and CDR2 SVGAGI. This CDR3 region has 13 residues. Trimming cost V 5 bases and J 6 bases, with 11 bases left between them. CDR3 region: CASSPLIGQPQHF. CDR3 nucleotide sequence: TGTGCCAGCAGTCCCCTAATTGGTCAGCCCCAGCATTTT.

V and J are TRBV3-1 (or the pseudogene TRBV3-2) and TRBJ1-3; 9 bases match TRBD1. The CDR3 sequence is 20 residues long. Germline V lookup: CDR1 LGHDT, CDR2 YNNKEL (reference sequence). With V trimmed by 7 bases and J by 0 bases, 19 bases remained unmatched. The CDR3 region has the DNA TGTGCCAGCACCTCGAGGGGGGACAGGGACCCTACTAGCTCTGGAAACACCATATATTTT. It specifies CASTSRGDRDPTSSGNTIYF.

This rearrangement joins TRBV11-3 to TRBJ2-1, with 8 bases that match TRBD1. Germline lookup yields CDR1 SGHNT and CDR2 YENEEA. The V gene end was trimmed by 5 bases and the J gene end by 7 bases; junction bases not matched to a gene: 7. There are 14 residues in the CDR3. This CDR3 reads CASSERTGLNEQFF. CDR3 DNA sequence: TGTGCCAGCAGCGAACGGACAGGGTTGAATGAGCAGTTCTTC.

V gene TRBV6-5 combines with J gene TRBJ1-2, with 7 bases aligning to TRBD1. V was pared by 5 bases and J by 9 bases, with 9 bases of the junction left unmatched. The germline CDR1 and CDR2 sequences are MNHEY and SVGAGI. CDR3 length: 13 residues. The CDR3 here is CASSKGQLWSYTF. As DNA, the CDR3 is TGTGCCAGCAGTAAGGGACAGTTATGGAGCTACACCTTC.

The chain joins TRBV27 to TRBJ1-1; no firm D call. V was cut by 5 bases and J by 1 base, with 11 bases left in between. CDR1 is MNHEY, CDR2 SMNVEV, per germline (reference sequence). The CDR3 loop spans 14 amino acids. The CDR3 region has the DNA TGTGCCAGCAGTCTTTCAACTTCGAACACTGAAGCTTTCTTT. Translated: CASSLSTSNTEAFF.

The genes are TRBV27 and TRBJ2-1; D perhaps matches TRBD2 (6 bases). CDR3 size: 14 residues. V gave up 4 bases and J gave up 4 bases, with 11 bases separating them. Germline CDR1 and CDR2: MNHEY and SMNVEV (reference sequence). The CDR3 spells CASSSRTKYNEQFF. CDR3 nucleotide sequence: TGTGCCAGCAGTTCCCGGACTAAATACAATGAGCAGTTCTTC.

The chain is built from TRBV6-5 and TRBJ2-2; possible D gene TRBD1, 6 bases. Germline V CDR1 and CDR2: MNHEY, SVGAGI. Trimming pared 6 bases from V and 3 bases from J, leaving 14 bases between. There are 15 residues in the CDR3. CDR3 loop: CASRGTRGHTGELFF. The CDR3 DNA reads TGTGCCAGCAGGGGAACCAGGGGTCACACCGGGGAGCTGTTTTTT.

The rearrangement joins TRBV6-6 to TRBJ2-1; possibly TRBD2 for D (5 bases). Germline lookup yields CDR1 MNHNY and CDR2 SVGAGI (reference sequence). V gave up 2 bases and J gave up 7 bases, with 12 bases separating them. The CDR3 length is 14 residues. CDR3 in DNA: TGTGCCAGCAGTTACGACTATCGGATAAATGAGCAGTTCTTC. Residues: CASSYDYRINEQFF.

The chain combines TRBV7-2 with TRBJ2-5; no clear D gene. V was trimmed by 1 base and J by 6 bases, leaving 12 bases between them. The CDR3 runs to 14 residues. Germline values: CDR1 SGHTA, CDR2 FQGNSA. For the CDR3, the DNA is TGTGCCAGCAGCTTAGACCCCTCTGGGCAGACCCAGTACTTC. This translates into CASSLDPSGQTQYF.

The chain carries TRBV4-3 and TRBJ2-1, with TRBD1 as a possible D gene (7 bases). The CDR3 totals 15 residues. The V gene's germline CDR1 is LGHNA and CDR2 YSLEER. With 1 base removed from V and 5 bases from J, the gap between germline ends came to 12 bases. CDR3 DNA: TGCGCCAGCAGCCAAGCGGAGGGGGCCCACAATGAGCAGTTCTTC. It translates to CASSQAEGAHNEQFF.

This clone has only one observation. The chain couples TRBV27 to TRBJ1-1; tentative D call: TRBD1 (6 bases). The CDR3 loop spans 15 amino acids. Germline V gene lookup returns CDR1 MNHEY and CDR2 SMNVEV (reference sequence). Trimming stripped 6 bases from V and 2 bases from J, with 16 bases between. The CDR3 nucleotides are TGTGCCAGCAGCACACCGGGACACGCTAACACTGAAGCTTTCTTT. Residues: CASSTPGHANTEAFF.

This CDR3 reads CTSSQEGEETGVKQPQHF. As DNA, the CDR3 is TGCACCAGCAGCCAAGAGGGAGAGGAGACAGGGGTGAAACAGCCCCAGCATTTT. V is TRBV1 and J is TRBJ1-5; TRBD1 was called by the table and not checked on the DNA. TRBV1 is reported as a pseudogene. The CDR3 is made up of 18 amino acids.

The chain uses TRBV19 and TRBJ1-1, with no clear D. V was cut by 1 base and J by 0 bases, with 6 bases left in between. The CDR3 is made up of 14 amino acids. CDR1 LNHDA and CDR2 SQIVND come from the germline V gene (reference sequence). The CDR3 DNA reads as TGTGCCAGTAGTATAGTCCAGGTGAACACTGAAGCTTTCTTT. It codes for CASSIVQVNTEAFF.

The CDR3 loop reads CASRGLVSLDTEAFF. As DNA, the CDR3 is TGCGCCAGCAGGGGGCTAGTTAGTCTTGACACTGAAGCTTTCTTT. The rearrangement uses TRBV4-1 and TRBJ1-1; tentative D call: TRBD1 (5 bases). The V end lost 6 bases, the J end lost 3 bases, and 17 bases lay between the germline ends. The CDR3 runs to 15 residues. Germline loops: CDR1 MGHRA, CDR2 YSYEKL.

The chain is built from TRBV5-8 and TRBJ1-1; D call uncertain. Trimming shortened V by 0 bases and J by 3 bases, and 6 bases separated the two germline ends. The germline V gene encodes CDR1 SGHTS and CDR2 YDEGEE. The CDR3 extends over 13 amino acids. The CDR3 bases are TGTGCCAGCAGCTTGGGTAGCGACACTGAAGCTTTCTTT. Translated: CASSLGSDTEAFF.

This rearrangement joins TRBV4-1 to TRBJ1-2; D unclear. Germline loops: CDR1 MGHRA, CDR2 YSYEKL. This CDR3 contains 15 residues. The germline V and J ends were trimmed by 0 bases and 4 bases, with 12 bases remaining between them. Written as DNA, the CDR3 is TGCGCCAGCAGCCAAGAGCCCATTAGGACCTATGGCTACACCTTC. It is translated as CASSQEPIRTYGYTF.

The chain employs TRBV6-5 and TRBJ2-2; 7 bases match TRBD2. Germline V gene data show CDR1 as MNHEY and CDR2 as SVGAGI. Trimming at V came to 8 bases and at J to 4 bases, leaving 10 bases not matched to a gene. The CDR3 covers 15 residues. The CDR3 DNA sequence: TGTGCCAGCTTTCAGCCCGGGGAGGGCACCGGGGAGCTGTTTTTT. Residues: CASFQPGEGTGELFF.

In nucleotides, the CDR3 is TGTGCCAGCAGATTCCACAGATTACCCCACTCGATGAACACCGGGGAGCTGTTTTTT. This gives the protein CASRFHRLPHSMNTGELFF. The chain couples TRBV7-8 to TRBJ2-2; unclear D gene. CDR1 is SGHVS, CDR2 FQNEAQ, per germline. Trimming removed 6 bases from V and 1 base from J, with 24 bases in between. The CDR3 sequence is 19 residues long.

This clone appeared a single time. The V gene is TRBV29-1, the J gene TRBJ2-1, with D perhaps TRBD1 or TRBD2 (6 bases each). CDR1 and CDR2 (germline): SQVTM, ANQGSEA. The CDR3 loop spans 16 amino acids. The V and J ends lost 8 bases and 0 bases respectively, with 20 bases between them. The CDR3 sequence: CSTGSGVSASYNEQFF. The CDR3 nucleotides read TGCAGCACAGGGTCGGGGGTCAGTGCCTCCTACAATGAGCAGTTCTTC.

This chain links TRBV5-5 with TRBJ1-1; D is uncertain. V gave up 3 bases and J gave up 1 base, with 7 bases separating them. This CDR3 is built from 13 residues. Germline CDR1 is SGHKS and CDR2 is YYEKEE (reference sequence). CDR3 residues: CASSYPGNTEAFF. The DNA of the CDR3 is TGTGCCAGCAGCTACCCAGGGAACACTGAAGCTTTCTTT. The entire variable domain, with the rest obtained from reference TRBV5-5 and TRBJ1-1, is as follows: DAGVTQSPTHLIKTRGQQVTLRCSPISGHKSVSWYQQVLGQGPQFIFQYYEKEERGRGNFPDRFSARQFPNYSSELNVNALLLGDSALYLCASSYPGNTEAFFGQGTRLTVV.

The chain is built from TRBV30 and TRBJ1-2; maybe TRBD1 (5 bases). Trimming shortened V by 3 bases and J by 7 bases, and 21 bases separated the two germline ends. The CDR3 runs to 15 residues. Germline lookup yields CDR1 GTSNPN and CDR2 SVGIG (reference sequence). CDR3 sequence: CAWSPLGGTFRGYTF. The CDR3 DNA follows: TGTGCCTGGAGCCCATTGGGGGGGACTTTCCGTGGCTACACCTTC.

This chain joins TRBV12-3 or TRBV12-4 and TRBJ1-1; D gene ambiguous. This CDR3 spans 13 amino acids. With 5 bases removed from V and 5 bases from J, the gap between germline ends came to 12 bases. The CDR3 DNA reads as TGTGCCAGCAGTGCAGGAAGAGAGACTGAAGCTTTCTTT. Translated: CASSAGRETEAFF.

The V gene is TRBV5-4, the J gene TRBJ1-1; 9 bases agree with TRBD1. CDR1 is SGHNT, CDR2 YYREEE, per germline (reference sequence). The CDR3 runs to 16 residues. V lost 3 bases to trimming and J lost 2 bases; unmatched junction nucleotides: 8. Here the CDR3 reads CASSSEQGASNTEAFF. As DNA, the CDR3 is TGTGCCAGCAGCTCGGAACAGGGGGCGAGTAACACTGAAGCTTTCTTT.

The gene calls are TRBV5-1 and TRBJ2-2; 11 positions match TRBD2. V dropped 4 bases and J dropped 7; count of bases not matched to a gene: 6. This CDR3 comprises 15 residues. Per germline, CDR1 SGHRS and CDR2 YFSETQ. The CDR3 here is CASSPGTSGSGELFF. The CDR3 DNA reads as TGCGCCAGCAGCCCGGGGACTAGCGGTAGCGGGGAGCTGTTTTTT.